This T cell receptor (beta chain) is from a study of T cell changes during pregnancy in multiple sclerosis. Profiling relied on immunoSEQ multiplex PCR, and the TCRdb table lists in-frame clones only, not all of them. The repertoire holds approximately 96,000 clones, with about 90% as singletons. The CDR3 is made up of 13 amino acids. Losses at the gene ends were 4 bases for V and 9 bases for J; bases not matched to a gene: 6. Per germline, CDR1 SNHLY and CDR2 FYNNEI. This sample comprised peripheral blood, obtained after pregnancy. The V call is TRBV2, the J call TRBJ1-1; TRBD1 matches at 9 bases. This sequence originates from a female donor in good health, enrolled as a control in a pregnancy study. The CDR3 reads CASSAEYRGQAFF. The CDR3 DNA reads as TGTGCCAGCAGTGCCGAATACAGGGGGCAAGCTTTCTTT.